A selection of T cell receptor beta chains follows, all from one sample in a study of blood T cell repertoires in COVID-19. The data were produced by immunoSEQ multiplex PCR, yet TCRdb's version contains in-frame clones alone and is incomplete. The table records 240,000 or so clones, about 85% of them present only once. The sequencing sample was made of peripheral blood. The receptors originated from a man aged 55 to 70 who had recovered from COVID-19. Each CDR3 is given without its conserved first and last residue. The D gene is left open where the match is weak.

CDR3: ATSRALGRGNYGYT
D: TRBD1
V: TRBV15

CDR3: ASSTGTGLLGELF
D: TRBD1
V: TRBV7-8

CDR3: ASSFGTFNYGYT
D: NA
V: TRBV5-6

CDR3: ASSYSRTGQYGYT
D: TRBD1
V: TRBV6-6

CDR3: ASSYSRGGNQPQH
D: NA
V: TRBV6-5

CDR3: SVEKTGRAYGYT
D: TRBD1
V: TRBV29-1

CDR3: ASSLDREPNEQF
D: TRBD1
V: TRBV2

CDR3: ASSLFQAGNEQF
D: NA
V: TRBV5-1

CDR3: ATRQGAGGELF
D: TRBD1
V: TRBV6-5

CDR3: ASTPQRGADYGYT
D: NA
V: TRBV7-9

CDR3: ASSLGQGESETQY
D: TRBD1
V: TRBV11-3

CDR3: ASRGQGGGYT
D: TRBD1
V: TRBV2

CDR3: ASSAGQGRSYEQY
D: TRBD1
V: TRBV6-5

CDR3: ASSLDSGSVADTQY
D: TRBD2
V: TRBV5-1

CDR3: ASSGDRDTEAF
D: TRBD1
V: TRBV6-5

CDR3: ASAGFSYNEQF
D: NA
V: TRBV2

CDR3: ASSVAGTEAF
D: NA
V: TRBV9

CDR3: ASSLWGQDPGEQY
D: TRBD1
V: TRBV11-2

CDR3: ASSLSGTGGKAF
D: TRBD1
V: TRBV11-2

CDR3: ASRRITDTQY
D: NA
V: TRBV2

CDR3: ASSADRVGAF
D: TRBD1
V: TRBV7-2

CDR3: SVVKTGNTEAF
D: NA
V: TRBV29-1

CDR3: ATSDTGYYEQY
D: NA
V: TRBV24-1

CDR3: ASSQAGGYNEQF
D: TRBD2
V: TRBV4-1

CDR3: ASSPRTGSDIQY
D: TRBD1
V: TRBV18

CDR3: ASSVGGKGYT
D: NA
V: TRBV9

CDR3: AISETRREQY
D: NA
V: TRBV10-3

CDR3: ASRRGNTEAF
D: NA
V: TRBV19

CDR3: ASRGPQGNQPQH
D: NA
V: TRBV6-5

CDR3: SVDRLGSAGNEQF
D: NA
V: TRBV29-1

CDR3: ASSFGGNTGELF
D: NA
V: TRBV5-1

CDR3: ASRGSLAGGPNNEQF
D: TRBD2
V: TRBV5-1

CDR3: ASTTGFGEQY
D: TRBD1
V: TRBV19

CDR3: ATSERGRNQPQH
D: NA
V: TRBV24-1

CDR3: ASSLFRGDGNQPQH
D: NA
V: TRBV28

CDR3: ASSTRLGAQTGELF
D: NA
V: TRBV9

CDR3: AWSVTSGSYEQY
D: TRBD2
V: TRBV30

CDR3: AISAASGGYSSYEQY
D: TRBD2
V: TRBV10-3

CDR3: ASSLGRALNTEAF
D: NA
V: TRBV7-9

CDR3: ASRGRNEKLF
D: NA
V: TRBV11-2

CDR3: ASSFRGPQANYGYT
D: TRBD1
V: TRBV11-2

CDR3: ASSPDRGNTEAF
D: TRBD1
V: TRBV3-1/TRBV3-2

CDR3: ASTSQAPDTQY
D: NA
V: TRBV12-3/TRBV12-4

CDR3: ASRFSYQGRRHTEAF
D: NA
V: TRBV11-2

CDR3: ASGWGQANEKLF
D: TRBD1
V: TRBV12-5

CDR3: ASQYMHPPEQY
D: NA
V: TRBV5-1

CDR3: AISEPGRGNLNTQY
D: NA
V: TRBV10-3

CDR3: SVGRQGDTDTQY
D: TRBD1
V: TRBV29-1

CDR3: ASSFSGGPYNEQF
D: TRBD2
V: TRBV5-6

CDR3: ASTRRPGQDTQY
D: NA
V: TRBV6-5

CDR3: ASRKRRDSTDTQY
D: NA
V: TRBV27

CDR3: ASSLFQNTGELF
D: NA
V: TRBV5-1

CDR3: ASSDPQGARYGYT
D: TRBD1
V: TRBV6-1

CDR3: ASSLSGASSYEQY
D: TRBD2
V: TRBV7-2

CDR3: ASSLVGGEVNEKLF
D: TRBD1
V: TRBV7-9